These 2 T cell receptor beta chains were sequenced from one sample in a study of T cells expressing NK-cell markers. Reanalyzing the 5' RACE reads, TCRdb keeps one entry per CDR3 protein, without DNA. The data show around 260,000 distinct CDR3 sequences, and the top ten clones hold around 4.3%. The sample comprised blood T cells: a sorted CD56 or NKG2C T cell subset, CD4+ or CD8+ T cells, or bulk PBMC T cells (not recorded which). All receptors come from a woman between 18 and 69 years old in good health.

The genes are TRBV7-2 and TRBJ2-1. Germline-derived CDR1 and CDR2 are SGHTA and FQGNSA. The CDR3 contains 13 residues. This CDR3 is CASRVSSYNEQFF.

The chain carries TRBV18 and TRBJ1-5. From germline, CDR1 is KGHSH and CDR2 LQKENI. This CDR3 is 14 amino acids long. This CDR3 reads CASSTAGDGQPQHF.